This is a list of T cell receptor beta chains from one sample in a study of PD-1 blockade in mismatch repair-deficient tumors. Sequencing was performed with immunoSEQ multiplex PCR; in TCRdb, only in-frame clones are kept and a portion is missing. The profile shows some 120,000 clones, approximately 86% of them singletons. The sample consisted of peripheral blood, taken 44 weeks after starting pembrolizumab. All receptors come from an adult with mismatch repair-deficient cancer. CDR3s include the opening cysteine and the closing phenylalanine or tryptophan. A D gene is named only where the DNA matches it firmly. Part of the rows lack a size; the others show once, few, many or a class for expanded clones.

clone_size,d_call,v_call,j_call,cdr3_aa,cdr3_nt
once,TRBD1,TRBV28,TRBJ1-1,CASSSQGENTEAFF,TGTGCCAGCAGTTCCCAGGGGGAGAACACTGAAGCTTTCTTT
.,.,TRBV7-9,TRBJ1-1,CASSPDYNTEAFF,TGTGCCAGCAGCCCCGATTATAACACTGAAGCTTTCTTT
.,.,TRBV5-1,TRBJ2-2,CASRVVYTGELFF,TGCGCCAGCAGGGTGGTATACACCGGGGAGCTGTTTTTT
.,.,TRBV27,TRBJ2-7,CASRGLGHYEQYF,TGTGCCAGCAGGGGTTTAGGGCATTACGAGCAGTACTTC
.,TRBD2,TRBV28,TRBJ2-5,CASSLRTSIPRETQYF,TGTGCCAGCAGTTTAAGGACTAGCATCCCACGAGAGACCCAGTACTTC
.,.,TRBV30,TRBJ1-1,CAWSRGTSVGTEAFF,TGTGCCTGGAGTCGAGGGACATCTGTGGGCACTGAAGCTTTCTTT
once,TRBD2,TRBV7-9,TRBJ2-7,CASSPGTSGSIYEQYF,TGTGCCAGCAGCCCGGGGACTAGCGGGAGTATTTACGAGCAGTACTTC
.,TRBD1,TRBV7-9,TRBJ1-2,CASSPTTGEDYGYTF,TGTGCCAGCAGCCCCACGACAGGGGAAGACTATGGCTACACCTTC
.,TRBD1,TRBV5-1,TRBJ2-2,CASSLKTGATGELFF,TGCGCCAGCAGCCTTAAGACAGGGGCCACCGGGGAGCTGTTTTTT
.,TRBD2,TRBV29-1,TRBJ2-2,CSVGGGNTGELFF,TGCAGCGTGGGGGGGGGAAACACCGGGGAGCTGTTTTTT
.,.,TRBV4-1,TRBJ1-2,CASSQNYRDNNGYTF,TGCGCCAGCAGCCAAAACTACCGGGACAATAATGGCTACACCTTC
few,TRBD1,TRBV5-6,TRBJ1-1,CASSLTGADTEAFF,TGTGCCAGCAGCCTCACAGGGGCGGACACTGAAGCTTTCTTT
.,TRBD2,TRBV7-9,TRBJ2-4,CASSFLAGGPFDF,TGTGCCAGCAGCTTCCTAGCGGGAGGCCCGTTTGACTTC
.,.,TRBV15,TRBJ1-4,CATSREMGESNEKLFF,TGTGCCACCAGCAGAGAAATGGGGGAGTCGAATGAAAAACTGTTTTTT
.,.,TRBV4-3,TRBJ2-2,CASSQEQSTGELFF,TGCGCCAGCAGCCAAGAACAGTCCACCGGGGAGCTGTTTTTT
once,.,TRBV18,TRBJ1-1,CASSPLRGNTEAFF,TGTGCCAGCTCACCACTTCGGGGGAACACTGAAGCTTTCTTT
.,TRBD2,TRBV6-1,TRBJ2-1,CASSILAGDYNEQFF,TGTGCCAGCAGCATACTAGCGGGAGACTACAATGAGCAGTTCTTC
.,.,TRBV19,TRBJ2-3,CASSQGVYQSGDTQYF,TGTGCCAGTAGTCAAGGGGTCTATCAGAGTGGAGATACGCAGTATTTT
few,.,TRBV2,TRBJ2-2,CASSVQNANTGELFF,TGTGCCAGCAGTGTACAGAACGCGAACACCGGGGAGCTGTTTTTT
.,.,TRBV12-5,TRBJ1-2,CASGPGLGFSGYTF,TGTGCTAGTGGTCCTGGTTTGGGTTTCTCTGGCTACACCTTC